This TCR beta chain was profiled in a study of T cells in localized non-small cell lung cancer. The repertoire was sequenced with immunoSEQ multiplex PCR; TCRdb's copy has only in-frame clones and lacks some. The data contain approximately 17,000 clones, roughly 87% of them singletons. The CDR3 totals 15 residues. J lost 5 bases, V lost 10 bases, and 11 bases had no gene match. Looked up from germline, CDR1 is SGHNT and CDR2 is YYREEE (reference sequence). Whole-study findings and limits: Among the top 100 tumor clones, a median about 59 appeared in adjacent lung. Blood T cell density predicted longer survival; adjacent-lung clonality, shorter.

Notes on this clone: The antigen is unknown.

This chain links TRBV5-4 with TRBJ2-1; 11 bases agree with TRBD2. This clonotype was sampled from a male donor at least 60 years old with stage I lung adenocarcinoma. The sequences come from peripheral blood, collected before any cancer treatment. CDR3 nucleotide sequence: TGTGCCGTACAGAAGACTAGCGGGGACCACAATGAGCAGTTCTTC. It encodes CAVQKTSGDHNEQFF.